This T cell receptor (beta chain) was obtained from a study of blood T cells in healthy people across ages. In the study overall: Per every two T cells, about one barcoded beta molecule was captured by template switching.

The CDR3 loop spans 13 amino acids. The V gene lost 4 bases and the J gene lost 4 bases, with 11 bases spanning the gap. CDR1 is SGHRS, CDR2 YFSETQ, per germline. Sample-barcoded 5' priming and a J-beta primer mix drove a second PCR of roughly 7 to 11 cycles. The template-switch adaptor, which had 12 random nucleotides, put a tag on each cDNA molecule. In TCRdb, the 5' RACE reads were re-called with MiXCR into one record per CDR3 protein. Among some 710,000 distinct CDR3 sequences listed, more than 35% were seen once. Total RNA extraction produced at least 5 micrograms (per sample) for the study. Findings and caveats of the study: Naive CD4+ cells and diversity were both higher in long-lived donors than in aged donors.

Note on this clonotype: As yet, its antigen is unknown.

The sample was blood. J is TRBJ1-1 and V is TRBV5-1; possible D gene TRBD1, 5 bases. The TCR originated in a man aged 80 or over in good health. In nucleotides, the CDR3 is TGCGCCAGCAGCGGGGCCGCGGGCACTGAAGCTTTCTTT. It codes for CASSGAAGTEAFF.